Listed here are 31 T cell receptor beta chains from one sample, sequenced in a study of tumor and adjacent non-tumor tissue in lung cancer. The library came from three nested PCR rounds adapted from ARM-PCR protocols. TCRdb independently ran MiXCR on the multiplex PCR reads; one entry per CDR3 protein. Among 44,000 or so distinct CDR3 sequences listed, 60% to 70% were seen once. RNA was extracted from bulk tissue without any cell sorting. More than 3 cm separated this lung sample from the edge of the tumor. Sequenced: distant non-tumor lung tissue. The receptors originated from a woman between 40 and 50 years old with non-small cell lung cancer.

V and J are TRBV10-2 and TRBJ2-7; the D is unclear. V gave up 2 bases and J gave up 5 bases, with 19 bases separating them. Germline CDR1 reads WSHSY; CDR2 reads SAAADI. The CDR3 contains 16 residues. In nucleotides, the CDR3 is TGCGCCAGCAGTGAGAAGGTACGCATTTTAGGGCACGAGCAGTACTTC. As protein: CASSEKVRILGHEQYF.

This clonotype was observed a handful of times. With a much larger clone just one base away, this may be a read error. The V call is TRBV20-1, the J call TRBJ1-1, with 9 bases identical to TRBD1. The CDR3 length is 13 residues. CDR1 and CDR2 (germline): DFQATT, SNEGSKA (reference sequence). The CDR3 loop reads CTASIGDRVNAFF. DNA of the CDR3: TGCACTGCTAGTATTGGGGACAGGGTGAATGCTTTCTTT.

A note on this clonotype: This could be a read error, since a much larger clone is one nucleotide away. As the CDR3 is not closed by the conserved phenylalanine or tryptophan, this likely results from a read error. The chain recombines TRBV29-1 with TRBJ2-7, with D tentatively TRBD1 or TRBD2 (5 bases each). V lost 7 bases and J 5 bases, leaving 15 bases between the germline ends. CDR1 is SQVTM, CDR2 ANQGSEA, per germline. The CDR3 runs 12 residues. This CDR3 reads CSAGRMGDEQYL. CDR3 coding DNA: TGCAGCGCCGGACGGATGGGGGACGAGCAGTACCTC.

This clonotype has a count of ten or more. The chain carries TRBV28 and TRBJ1-2; 7 bases match TRBD1. CDR1 is MDHEN and CDR2 is SYDVKM in the germline V gene. J lost 10 bases, V lost 6 bases, and 14 bases had no gene match. The CDR3 is 14 amino acids. CDR3: CASRTQGQRLSYTF. The CDR3 DNA reads as TGTGCCAGCAGGACCCAGGGACAGCGTTTATCCTACACCTTC.

Points on this clonotype: Lacking the conserved final phenylalanine or tryptophan, this CDR3 likely reflects a read error. The DNA of the CDR3 is TGTGCTAGCAGCCCACTGACGACTAGATGGGCGATAGAGGAGACCCAGTACCTC. Protein: CASSPLTTRWAIEETQYL. This chain connects TRBV4-2 to TRBJ2-5, with a possible D match to TRBD2 (6 bases). The CDR3 is 18 amino acids. Germline assignment: CDR1 LGHNA and CDR2 YNFKEQ.

This sequence joins TRBV19 and TRBJ1-5; D ambiguous. V was trimmed by 7 bases and J by 1 base, leaving 11 bases between them. The CDR3 consists of 14 residues. The germline V gene encodes CDR1 LNHDA and CDR2 SQIVND (reference sequence). The CDR3 here is CASNLDASNQPQHF. In nucleotides, the CDR3 is TGTGCCAGTAATCTTGACGCGAGCAATCAGCCCCAGCATTTT.

Of note for this clonotype: At one of its ends the junction is not consistent with the germline gene, which may arise from a read error. The chain couples TRBV11-2 to TRBJ2-5; TRBD1 is a possible D gene (5 bases). The CDR3 has 14 amino acids. Per the germline V gene, CDR1 is SGHAT and CDR2 is FQNNGV. CDR3 DNA: TGTGCCAGTGGGGCCGGAGTGGAGCAAGGGACCCAGTACTTC. It translates to CASGAGVEQGTQYF.

In this sample, this clonotype turned up many times. This chain joins TRBV28 and TRBJ1-5; D is ambiguous. Germline lookup yields CDR1 MDHEN and CDR2 SYDVKM. CDR3 length: 14 residues. Trimming took off 2 bases at V and 5 bases at J, with 10 bases between the two ends. CDR3 amino acids: CASSLRHYYQPQHF. The CDR3 coding sequence is TGTGCCAGCAGTTTAAGACACTACTATCAGCCCCAGCATTTT. The whole variable domain, remainder taken from reference TRBV28 and TRBJ1-5, is DVKVTQSSRYLVKRTGEKVFLECVQDMDHENMFWYRQDPGLGLRLIYFSYDVKMKEKGDIPEGYSVSREKKERFSLILESASTNQTSMYLCASSLRHYYQPQHFGDGTRLSIL.

This clonotype appeared many times. The chain joins TRBV29-1 to TRBJ2-2; D gene ambiguous. This CDR3 is 11 amino acids long. V was trimmed by 4 bases and J by 5 bases, leaving 5 bases between them. Germline lookup yields CDR1 SQVTM and CDR2 ANQGSEA. DNA of the CDR3: TGCAGCGTTGGTGGAACCGGGGAGCTGTTTTTT. Translated: CSVGGTGELFF.

Points on this clonotype: The junction departs from germline at one end; a sequencing error may be responsible. The chain uses TRBV4-2 and TRBJ2-5, with D perhaps matching TRBD1 (6 bases). The CDR3 consists of 14 residues. CDR1 LGHNA and CDR2 YNFKEQ come from the germline V gene. CDR3 DNA sequence: TGTCCCAGCAGTCGAATCGGGGACAAAGAGACCCAGTACTTC. Translating gives CPSSRIGDKETQYF.

With regard to this clonotype: The junction departs from germline at one end; a sequencing error may be responsible. This sequence joins TRBV11-2 and TRBJ2-2; 9 nucleotides match TRBD1. CDR1 and CDR2 (germline): SGHAT, FQNNGV. The CDR3 consists of 19 residues. Here the CDR3 DNA reads TGTGCAAGCAGCCAGCAAACAGGGGGCCTGAGTACTAACACCGGGGAACTGTTTTTT. Translation gives CASSQQTGGLSTNTGELFF. Using reference TRBV11-2 and TRBJ2-2 for the parts outside the CDR3, the full variable domain is EAGVAQSPRYKIIEKRQSVAFWCNPISGHATLYWYQQILGQGPKLLIQFQNNGVVDDSQLPKDRFSAERLKGVDSTLKIQPAKLEDSAVYLCASSQQTGGLSTNTGELFFGEGSRLTVL.

Ten or more counts support this clonotype. The chain joins TRBV19 to TRBJ1-1; D possibly corresponds to TRBD1 (6 bases). The CDR3 has 12 amino acids. Trimming removed 8 bases from V and 7 bases from J, with 14 bases in between. Germline V gives CDR1 LNHDA, CDR2 SQIVND (reference sequence). CDR3 coding DNA: TGTGCCAGTCACAGGGCGGTCGGTGAAGCTTTCTTT. It specifies CASHRAVGEAFF.

This clonotype was seen ten or more times. V is TRBV12-3 or TRBV12-4 and J is TRBJ2-3; 10 nucleotides agree with TRBD2. This CDR3 region has 14 residues. With V trimmed by 7 bases and J by 7 bases, 8 bases remained unmatched. The CDR3 bases are TGTGCCAGCACGGGGACTAGCGAAAGATATACGCAGTATTTT. It translates to CASTGTSERYTQYF.

The CDR3 region is CANNLRREAFF. In nucleotides, the CDR3 is TGTGCCAACAACCTGCGGCGTGAAGCTTTCTTT. The chain employs TRBV11-3 and TRBJ1-1; D call uncertain. Germline V gene sequence: CDR1 SGHNT, CDR2 YENEEA. Trimming cost V 10 bases and J 7 bases, with 13 bases left between them. The CDR3 sequence is 11 residues long.

Within the sample, this clonotype is medium-sized. The genes are TRBV11-1 and TRBJ2-3; unclear D gene. V lost 5 bases and J 4 bases, leaving 13 bases between the germline ends. This CDR3 spans 14 amino acids. Germline assignment: CDR1 SGHAT and CDR2 FQDESV (reference sequence). CDR3 DNA: TGTGCCAGCAGCCAACTCCAAATCCCAGATACGCAGTATTTT. Protein sequence: CASSQLQIPDTQYF.

This clonotype has only one observation. Relative to the germline gene, one junction end is altered; a read error may explain this. The rearrangement links TRBV11-2 to TRBJ2-1, with a tentative D call TRBD2 (7 bases). The CDR3 spans 14 residues. Germline V gene sequence: CDR1 SGHAT, CDR2 FQNNGV. The CDR3 is CARSLRGGYNEQFF. CDR3 nucleotide sequence: TGTGCCAGAAGCTTAAGGGGGGGTTACAATGAGCAGTTCTTC.

Worth noting for this clonotype: A much larger clone is a single base away; this may be a read error. The chain carries TRBV5-8 and TRBJ2-5, with D possibly being TRBD1 (5 bases). Germline CDR1 and CDR2: SGHTS and YDEGEE. V was trimmed by 4 bases and J by 5 bases, leaving 12 bases between them. The CDR3 consists of 13 residues. This chain's CDR3 is CASSASGLETQYF. CDR3 bases: TGTGCCAGCAGCGCCTCAGGGCTGGAGACCCAGTACTTC. The variable domain in full, with the rest retrieved from reference TRBV5-8 and TRBJ2-5, is EAGVTQSPTHLIKTRGQQATLRCSPISGHTSVYWYQQALGLGLQFLLWYDEGEERNRGNFPPRFSGRQFPNYSSELNVNALELEDSALYLCASSASGLETQYFGPGTRLLVL.

About this clonotype: Since the CDR3 does not end with the conserved phenylalanine or tryptophan, this likely comes from a read error. The chain links TRBV11-2 to TRBJ2-1; a possible D gene is TRBD2 (5 bases). Germline V CDR1 and CDR2: SGHAT, FQNNGV. CDR3 length: 16 residues. V lost 0 bases to trimming and J lost 0 bases, with 9 bases between them. CDR3 sequence (DNA): TGTGCCAGCAGCTTAGATCCGGGGAGCTCCTACAATGAGCAGTTCTTA. Translation: CASSLDPGSSYNEQFL.

This clonotype was counted only a few times. A much larger clonotype is one base distant, so this may be a read error. This chain uses TRBV6-5 with TRBJ1-2, with a weak D call TRBD1 (6 bases). CDR1 is MNHEY, CDR2 SVGAGI, per germline. Trimming took 2 bases from V and 6 from J, leaving 19 bases between them. CDR3 size: 16 residues. The CDR3 DNA is TGTGCCAGCAGTTACGACATCCCCGGGACATCACATGGCTACACCTTC. This codes for CASSYDIPGTSHGYTF.

About this clonotype: This CDR3 fails to terminate in the conserved phenylalanine or tryptophan, so it likely reflects a read error. The limits of the CDR3 on the DNA are not certain, so only TCRdb's listed CDR3 is given. V is TRBV11-2 and J is TRBJ2-5; the table's TRBD2 call for D was not verified on the DNA. Germline V gene lookup returns CDR1 SGHAT and CDR2 FQNNGV. The CDR3 length equals 15 residues, ends included. CDR3 region: CASSLAGGAGETRYY.

The sample holds many counts of this clonotype. The rearrangement joins TRBV20-1 to TRBJ2-7, with 7 bases fitting TRBD2. Trimming took 4 bases from V and 6 from J; bases not matched to a gene: 6. Germline V CDR1 and CDR2: DFQATT, SNEGSKA (reference sequence). The CDR3 covers 12 residues. The CDR3: CSATPGGGEQYF. As DNA, the CDR3 is TGCAGTGCTACTCCTGGGGGGGGCGAGCAGTACTTC.

Remarks on this clonotype: Germline is not matched at one junction end, which may reflect a read error. This sequence joins TRBV6-5 and TRBJ2-7; TRBD2 matches at 10 bases. The CDR3 sequence is 15 residues long. Per the germline V gene, CDR1 is MNHEY and CDR2 is SVGAGI. The CDR3 nucleotides read TGTACCAGCAGTAGGACCAGCGGGGGGGCTGGCGAGCAGAACTTC. Translated: CTSSRTSGGAGEQNF.

Note on this clonotype: In this CDR3 the conserved last residue, phenylalanine or tryptophan, is missing, so a read error is likely. It is unclear where the CDR3 begins or ends on the DNA, so no DNA is shown, and the CDR3 is as TCRdb lists it. The chain recombines TRBV11-2 with TRBJ1-2; the D call of TRBD1 is as the table states it, not checked on the DNA. CDR1 and CDR2 from the germline V gene are SGHAT and FQNNGV. Inclusive of both ends, the CDR3 amounts to 8 amino acids. The chain's CDR3 is CGRPDRPR.

With regard to this clonotype: No conserved phenylalanine or tryptophan is present at the end of the CDR3, so a read error is the likely explanation. The DNA is left out, because the CDR3 cannot be placed on it with certainty; the CDR3 is given as TCRdb lists it. This chain joins TRBV7-8 and TRBJ2-3; the table's D call, TRBD2, was not checked against the DNA. The CDR3 comprises 17 residues, both ends counted. In germline, CDR1 is SGHVS, CDR2 FQNEAQ. CDR3 loop: CASSLYGLAAETDTQYL.

The chain recombines TRBV12-3 or TRBV12-4 with TRBJ2-7; 10 bases match TRBD1. V was pared by 4 bases and J by 4 bases, with 31 bases of the junction left unmatched. The CDR3 length is 23 residues. The CDR3 DNA follows: TGTGCCAGCAGTTCGGGACAGGGGTGTAATATGCCCGAAAAATCAAACGACCGATACGAGCAGTACTTC. Translation gives CASSSGQGCNMPEKSNDRYEQYF.

Comment on this clonotype: A much more abundant neighbour one base away suggests this may be a read error. The gene calls are TRBV11-2 and TRBJ2-1, with 7 bases identical to TRBD2. Germline values: CDR1 SGHAT, CDR2 FQNNGV. V lost 4 bases, J lost 9 bases, and 9 bases stayed unmatched. The CDR3 spans 14 residues. CDR3 nucleotide sequence: TGTGCCAGCAGCTCATGGGGGGGTTATAGTGAGCAGTTCTTC. Translation: CASSSWGGYSEQFF.

Within the sample, this clonotype is medium-sized. The CDR3 sequence: CASSLDREKASYEQYF. As DNA, the CDR3 is TGTGCCAGCAGCTTAGACAGGGAAAAAGCCTCCTACGAGCAGTACTTC. The chain is built from TRBV11-3 and TRBJ2-7; possibly TRBD1 for D (5 bases). Trimming cost V 0 bases and J 0 bases, with 12 bases left between them. The CDR3 length is 16 residues. Germline loops: CDR1 SGHNT, CDR2 YENEEA.

Worth noting for this clonotype: Here the CDR3 omits its conserved ending phenylalanine or tryptophan, so a read error is the likely source. The CDR3 DNA follows: TGCGCCAGCTGGGACGCCCGAGGACGATATGAAAAACTGTTTTTA. Translating it yields CASWDARGRYEKLFL. This chain uses TRBV10-2 with TRBJ1-4; possible D gene TRBD1, 5 bases. Trimming stripped 8 bases from V and 6 bases from J, with 19 bases between. CDR3 length equals 15 residues. Germline V gives CDR1 WSHSY, CDR2 SAAADI.

As for this clonotype: One end of the junction varies from germline; a read error may be responsible. The chain combines TRBV5-1 with TRBJ2-2; 9 bases are shared with TRBD1. Germline CDR1 is SGHRS and CDR2 is YFSETQ. This CDR3 comprises 15 residues. The CDR3 reads CTSVLGQGNTGELFF. CDR3 in DNA: TGCACCAGCGTTTTGGGACAGGGGAACACCGGGGAGCTGTTTTTT.

A remark on this clonotype: This clone may be a read error of a much larger clone one base away. V gene TRBV6-5 combines with J gene TRBJ2-3; 13 bases align to TRBD2. V lost 0 bases and J lost 10; bases outside the gene matches: 7. The CDR3 runs to 16 residues. Germline loops: CDR1 MNHEY, CDR2 SVGAGI. CDR3 loop: CASSYSGLAGFNSQYF. The CDR3 DNA follows: TGTGCCAGCAGTTACTCGGGACTAGCGGGGTTCAATTCGCAGTATTTT.

As concerns this clonotype: This clone may be a read error of a much larger clone one base away. The V call is TRBV30, the J call TRBJ1-1, with D hard to call. The CDR3 totals 15 residues. CDR1 is GTSNPN, CDR2 SVGIG, per germline (reference sequence). The CDR3 here is CAWRGIALLNTEVFF. The CDR3 coding sequence is TGTGCCTGGAGGGGAATAGCCCTTCTGAACACTGAAGTTTTCTTT.